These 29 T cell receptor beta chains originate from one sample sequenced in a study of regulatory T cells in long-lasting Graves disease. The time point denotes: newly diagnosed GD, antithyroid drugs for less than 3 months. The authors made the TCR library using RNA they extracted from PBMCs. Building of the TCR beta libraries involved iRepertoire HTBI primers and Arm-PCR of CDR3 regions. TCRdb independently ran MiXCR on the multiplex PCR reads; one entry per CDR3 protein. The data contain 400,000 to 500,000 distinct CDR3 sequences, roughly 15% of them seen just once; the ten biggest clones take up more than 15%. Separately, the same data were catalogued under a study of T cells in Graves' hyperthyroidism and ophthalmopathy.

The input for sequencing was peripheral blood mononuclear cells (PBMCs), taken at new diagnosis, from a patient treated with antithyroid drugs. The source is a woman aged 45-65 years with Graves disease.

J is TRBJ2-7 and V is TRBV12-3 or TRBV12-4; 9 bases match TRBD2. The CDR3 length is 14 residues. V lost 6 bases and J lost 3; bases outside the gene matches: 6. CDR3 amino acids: CASRGTSLYYEQYF. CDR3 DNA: TGTGCCAGCAGAGGGACTAGCCTCTACTACGAGCAGTACTTC.

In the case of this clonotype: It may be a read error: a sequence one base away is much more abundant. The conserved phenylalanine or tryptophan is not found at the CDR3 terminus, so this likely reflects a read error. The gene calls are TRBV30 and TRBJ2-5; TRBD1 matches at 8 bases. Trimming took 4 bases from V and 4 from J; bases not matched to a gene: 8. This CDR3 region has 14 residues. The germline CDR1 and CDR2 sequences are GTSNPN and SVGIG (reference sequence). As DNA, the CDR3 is TGTGCCTGGAACACAGGGGGGAGTGGAGAGACCCAGTACCTC. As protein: CAWNTGGSGETQYL.

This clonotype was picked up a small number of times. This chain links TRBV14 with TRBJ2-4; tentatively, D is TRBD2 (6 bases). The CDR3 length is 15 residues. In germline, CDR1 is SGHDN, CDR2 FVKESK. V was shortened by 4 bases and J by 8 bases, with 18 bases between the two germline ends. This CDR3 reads CASSPGRGSGDIQYF. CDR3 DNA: TGTGCCAGCAGCCCAGGTCGGGGGTCGGGGGACATTCAGTACTTC.

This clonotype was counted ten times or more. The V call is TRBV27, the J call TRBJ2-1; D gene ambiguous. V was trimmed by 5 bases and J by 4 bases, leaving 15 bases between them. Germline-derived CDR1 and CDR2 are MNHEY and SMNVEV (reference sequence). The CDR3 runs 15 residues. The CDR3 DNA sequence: TGTGCCAGCAGTACCTTAGTGAGGCGATACAATGAGCAGTTCTTC. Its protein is CASSTLVRRYNEQFF.

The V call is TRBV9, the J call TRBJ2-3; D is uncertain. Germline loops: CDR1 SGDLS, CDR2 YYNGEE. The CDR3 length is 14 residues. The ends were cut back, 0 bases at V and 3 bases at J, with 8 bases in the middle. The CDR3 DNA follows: TGTGCCAGCAGCGTAGGGTATGCTACAGATACGCAGTATTTT. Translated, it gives CASSVGYATDTQYF.

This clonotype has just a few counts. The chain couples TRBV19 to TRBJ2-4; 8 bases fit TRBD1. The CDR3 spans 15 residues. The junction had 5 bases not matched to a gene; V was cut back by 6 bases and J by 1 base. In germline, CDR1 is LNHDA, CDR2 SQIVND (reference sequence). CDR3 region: CASSRTGSAKNIQYF. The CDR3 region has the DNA TGTGCCAGTAGCAGGACAGGGTCGGCCAAAAACATTCAGTACTTC.

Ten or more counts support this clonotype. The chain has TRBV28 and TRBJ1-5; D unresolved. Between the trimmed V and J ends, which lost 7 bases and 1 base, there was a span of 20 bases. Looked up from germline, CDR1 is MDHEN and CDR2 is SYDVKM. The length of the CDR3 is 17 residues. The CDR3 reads CASKAIRFTLSNQPQHF. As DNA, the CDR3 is TGTGCCAGCAAAGCAATCAGATTTACACTGAGCAATCAGCCCCAGCATTTT.

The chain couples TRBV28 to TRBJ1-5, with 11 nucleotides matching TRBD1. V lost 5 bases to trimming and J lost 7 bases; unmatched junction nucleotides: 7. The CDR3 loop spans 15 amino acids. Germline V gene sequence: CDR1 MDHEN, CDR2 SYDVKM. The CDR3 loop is CASSDGQGADQPQHF. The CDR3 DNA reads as TGTGCCAGCAGTGACGGACAGGGGGCTGACCAGCCCCAGCATTTT.

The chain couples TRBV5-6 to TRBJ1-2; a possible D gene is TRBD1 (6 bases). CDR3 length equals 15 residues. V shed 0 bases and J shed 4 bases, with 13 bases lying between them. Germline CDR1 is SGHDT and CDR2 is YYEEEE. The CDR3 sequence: CASSLGLEDSYGYTF. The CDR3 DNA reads TGTGCCAGCAGCTTGGGTTTGGAGGACAGCTATGGCTACACCTTC.

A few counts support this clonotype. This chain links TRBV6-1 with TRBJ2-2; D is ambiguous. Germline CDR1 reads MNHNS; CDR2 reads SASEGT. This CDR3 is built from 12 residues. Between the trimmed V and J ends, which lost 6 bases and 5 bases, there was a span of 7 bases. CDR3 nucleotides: TGTGCCAGCAGGCGCGAGACCGGGGAGCTGTTTTTT. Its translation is CASRRETGELFF.

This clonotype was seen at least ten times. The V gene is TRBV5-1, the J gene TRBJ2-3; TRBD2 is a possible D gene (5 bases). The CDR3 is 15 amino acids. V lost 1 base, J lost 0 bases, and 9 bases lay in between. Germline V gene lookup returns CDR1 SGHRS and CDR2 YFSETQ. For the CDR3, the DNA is TGCGCCAGCAGCTTGATAGCGACTAGCACAGATACGCAGTATTTT. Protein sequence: CASSLIATSTDTQYF. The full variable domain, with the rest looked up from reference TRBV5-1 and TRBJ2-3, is KAGVTQTPRYLIKTRGQQVTLSCSPISGHRSVSWYQQTPGQGLQFLFEYFSETQRNKGNFPGRFSGRQFSNSRSEMNVSTLELGDSALYLCASSLIATSTDTQYFGPGTRLTVL.

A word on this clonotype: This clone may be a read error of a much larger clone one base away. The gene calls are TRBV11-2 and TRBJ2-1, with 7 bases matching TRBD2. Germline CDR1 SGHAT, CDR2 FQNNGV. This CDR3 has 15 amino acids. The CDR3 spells CASSRDGASGNEHFF. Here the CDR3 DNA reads TGTGCCAGCAGCCGCGACGGGGCTAGCGGTAATGAGCATTTCTTC.

CDR3 DNA sequence: TGTGCCAGCAGCTTAGGAGAGGGTTTGGGGTTAGCCAAAAACATTCAGTACTTC. Residues: CASSLGEGLGLAKNIQYF. The chain joins TRBV11-2 to TRBJ2-4; the D gene is possibly TRBD2 (5 bases). Per the germline V gene, CDR1 is SGHAT and CDR2 is FQNNGV. Trimming stripped 1 base from V and 0 bases from J, with 16 bases between. The CDR3 consists of 18 residues.

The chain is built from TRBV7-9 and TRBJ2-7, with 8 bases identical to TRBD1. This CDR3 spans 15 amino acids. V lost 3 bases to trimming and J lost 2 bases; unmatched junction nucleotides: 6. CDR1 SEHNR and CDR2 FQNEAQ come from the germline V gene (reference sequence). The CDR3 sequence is CASSFWVTGAYEQYF. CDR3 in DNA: TGTGCCAGCAGCTTTTGGGTGACAGGGGCCTACGAGCAGTACTTC.

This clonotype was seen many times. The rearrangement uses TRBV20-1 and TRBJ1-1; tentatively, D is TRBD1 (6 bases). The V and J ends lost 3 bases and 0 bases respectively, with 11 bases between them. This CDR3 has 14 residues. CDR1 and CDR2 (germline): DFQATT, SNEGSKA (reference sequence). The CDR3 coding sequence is TGCAGTGCTAGGGGGACACTAATGAACACTGAAGCTTTCTTT. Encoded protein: CSARGTLMNTEAFF.

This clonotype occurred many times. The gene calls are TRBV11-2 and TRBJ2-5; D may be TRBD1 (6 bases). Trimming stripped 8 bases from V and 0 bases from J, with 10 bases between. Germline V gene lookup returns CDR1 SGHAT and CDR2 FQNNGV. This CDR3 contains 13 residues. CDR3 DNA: TGTGCCAGCGCCAGGGGATACCAAGAGACCCAGTACTTC. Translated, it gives CASARGYQETQYF. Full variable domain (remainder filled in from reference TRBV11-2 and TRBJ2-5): EAGVAQSPRYKIIEKRQSVAFWCNPISGHATLYWYQQILGQGPKLLIQFQNNGVVDDSQLPKDRFSAERLKGVDSTLKIQPAKLEDSAVYLCASARGYQETQYFGPGTRLLVL.

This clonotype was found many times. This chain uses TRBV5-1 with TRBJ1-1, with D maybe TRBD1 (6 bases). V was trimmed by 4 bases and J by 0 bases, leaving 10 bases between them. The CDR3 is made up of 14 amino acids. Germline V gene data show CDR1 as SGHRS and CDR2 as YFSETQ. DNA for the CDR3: TGCGCCAGCAGCACAGGACAGATGAACACTGAAGCTTTCTTT. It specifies CASSTGQMNTEAFF.

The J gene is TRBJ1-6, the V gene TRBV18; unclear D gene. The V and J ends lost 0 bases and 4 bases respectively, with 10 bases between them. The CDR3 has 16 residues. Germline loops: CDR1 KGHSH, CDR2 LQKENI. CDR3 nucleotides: TGTGCCAGCTCACCACCTGTACGCTCGTATAATTCACCCCTCCACTTT. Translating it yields CASSPPVRSYNSPLHF.

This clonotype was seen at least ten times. The CDR3 region has the DNA TGTGCCAGCAGCTTAGAATTGCGAAATGAGCAGTTCTTC. Protein: CASSLELRNEQFF. The V gene is TRBV7-6, the J gene TRBJ2-1; no definite D call. Germline V gives CDR1 SGHVS, CDR2 FNYEAQ. Trimming left V 1 base short and J 7 bases short, with 8 bases between. There are 13 residues in the CDR3.

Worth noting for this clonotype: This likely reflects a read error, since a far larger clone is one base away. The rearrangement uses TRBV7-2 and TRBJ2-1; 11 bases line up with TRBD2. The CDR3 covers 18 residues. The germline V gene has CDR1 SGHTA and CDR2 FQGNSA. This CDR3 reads CVSSLEGTSGGSYNEQFF. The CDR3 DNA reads TGTGTCAGCAGCTTAGAAGGGACTAGCGGAGGCTCCTACAATGAGCAGTTCTTC.

CDR3 sequence: CASSGISSGANVLTF. In DNA form, the CDR3 reads TGTGCCAGTAGCGGGATTAGCTCTGGGGCCAACGTCCTGACTTTC. The rearrangement links TRBV19 to TRBJ2-6, with D possibly being TRBD2 (5 bases). Trimming removed 6 bases at V and 0 bases at J, with 9 bases between. Germline V gives CDR1 LNHDA, CDR2 SQIVND (reference sequence). CDR3 length: 15 amino acids.

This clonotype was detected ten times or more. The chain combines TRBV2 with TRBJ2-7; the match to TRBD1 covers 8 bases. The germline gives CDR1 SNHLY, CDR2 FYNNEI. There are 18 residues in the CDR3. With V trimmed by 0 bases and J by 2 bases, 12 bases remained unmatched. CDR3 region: CASSEALRETGAPYEQYF. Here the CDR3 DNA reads TGTGCCAGCAGTGAAGCGCTTCGAGAGACAGGGGCGCCCTACGAGCAGTACTTC.

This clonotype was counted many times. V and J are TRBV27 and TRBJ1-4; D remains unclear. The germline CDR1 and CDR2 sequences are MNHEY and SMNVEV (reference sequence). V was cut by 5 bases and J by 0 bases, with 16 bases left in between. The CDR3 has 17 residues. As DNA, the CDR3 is TGTGCCAGCAGTCGGTTGGGTCAGACTGCAACTAATGAAAAACTGTTTTTT. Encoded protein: CASSRLGQTATNEKLFF.

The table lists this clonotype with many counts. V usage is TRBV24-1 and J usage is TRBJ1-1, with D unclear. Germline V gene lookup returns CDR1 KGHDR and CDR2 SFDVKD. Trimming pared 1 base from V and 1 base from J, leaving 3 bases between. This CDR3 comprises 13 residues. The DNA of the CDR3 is TGTGCCACCAGTGATTTACAGAACACTGAAGCTTTCTTT. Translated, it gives CATSDLQNTEAFF.

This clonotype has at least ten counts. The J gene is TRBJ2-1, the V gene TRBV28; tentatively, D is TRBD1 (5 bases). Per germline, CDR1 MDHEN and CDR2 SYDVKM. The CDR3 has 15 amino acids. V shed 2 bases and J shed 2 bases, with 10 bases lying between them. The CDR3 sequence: CASSLDPGPYNEQFF. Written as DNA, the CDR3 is TGTGCCAGCAGTTTAGATCCAGGGCCCTACAATGAGCAGTTCTTC.

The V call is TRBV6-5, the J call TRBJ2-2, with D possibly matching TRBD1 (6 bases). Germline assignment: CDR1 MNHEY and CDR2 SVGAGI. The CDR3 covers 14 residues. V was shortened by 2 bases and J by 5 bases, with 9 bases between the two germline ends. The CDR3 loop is CASSYARGTGELFF. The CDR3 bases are TGTGCCAGCAGTTACGCTAGGGGGACCGGGGAGCTGTTTTTT.

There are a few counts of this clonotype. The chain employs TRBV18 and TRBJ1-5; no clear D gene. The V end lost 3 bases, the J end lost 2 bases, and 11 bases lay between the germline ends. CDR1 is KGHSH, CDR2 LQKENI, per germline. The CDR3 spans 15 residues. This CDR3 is CASSPGEGGNQPQHF. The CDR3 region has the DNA TGTGCCAGCTCACCGGGAGAGGGCGGCAATCAGCCCCAGCATTTT. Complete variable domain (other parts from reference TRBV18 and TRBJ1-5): NAGVMQNPRHLVRRRGQEARLRCSPMKGHSHVYWYRQLPEEGLKFMVYLQKENIIDESGMPKERFSAEFPKEGPSILRIQQVVRGDSAAYFCASSPGEGGNQPQHFGDGTRLSIL.

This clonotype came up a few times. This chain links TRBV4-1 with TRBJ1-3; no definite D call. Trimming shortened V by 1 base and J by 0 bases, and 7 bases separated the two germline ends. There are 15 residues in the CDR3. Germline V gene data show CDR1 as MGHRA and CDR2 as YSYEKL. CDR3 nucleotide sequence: TGCGCCAGCAGCCAAGTTGGAAACTCTGGAAACACCATATATTTT. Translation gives CASSQVGNSGNTIYF.

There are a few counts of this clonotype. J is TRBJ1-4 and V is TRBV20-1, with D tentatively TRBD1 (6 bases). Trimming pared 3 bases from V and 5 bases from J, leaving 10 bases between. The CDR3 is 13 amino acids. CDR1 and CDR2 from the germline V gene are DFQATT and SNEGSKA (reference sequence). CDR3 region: CSARTGLNEKLFF. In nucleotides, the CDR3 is TGCAGTGCTAGGACAGGCCTGAATGAAAAACTGTTTTTT.